The 10 T cell receptor beta chains below come from one sample, sequenced in a study of CD8 T cells in ankylosing spondylitis. TCRdb fed the 5' RACE reads into MiXCR, producing one record per CDR3 protein. There are 350,000 or so distinct CDR3 sequences in the sample; roughly 14% occur only once, and 0.85% to 1.4% lies in the top ten. Specimen: blood, either unsorted or a sorted T cell fraction (not recorded which). The receptors derive from a male donor with ankylosing spondylitis or in good health (not recorded which).

V gene TRBV11-2 combines with J gene TRBJ2-1; 12 bases are shared with TRBD2. The ends lost 5 bases at V and 6 bases at J; junction bases unmatched: 14. CDR1 is SGHAT, CDR2 FQNNGV, per germline. The CDR3 spans 18 residues. Here the CDR3 reads CASSPPGLGTSGRNEQFF. The CDR3 nucleotides are TGTGCCAGCAGCCCCCCCGGCCTTGGGACTAGCGGGCGCAATGAGCAGTTCTTC.

The chain employs TRBV5-1 and TRBJ2-7; possible D gene TRBD2, 7 bases. With 4 bases removed from V and 7 bases from J, the gap between germline ends came to 21 bases. The CDR3 is made up of 15 amino acids. Per germline, CDR1 SGHRS and CDR2 YFSETQ. In DNA form, the CDR3 reads TGCGCCAGCAGCGAGGTTGCCGCGGGGGCAGGTGAGCAGTACTTC. Protein sequence: CASSEVAAGAGEQYF.

In its sample, this clonotype was seen a few times. This rearrangement joins TRBV3-1 to TRBJ2-7; D not resolved. Trimming cost V 0 bases and J 4 bases, with 13 bases left between them. This CDR3 is 15 amino acids long. Germline lookup yields CDR1 LGHDT and CDR2 YNNKEL (reference sequence). The CDR3 DNA sequence: TGTGCCAGCAGCCAAGATCTCCGAGGATTTTACGAGCAGTACTTC. It translates to CASSQDLRGFYEQYF.

A few counts support this clonotype. The chain links TRBV3-1 to TRBJ2-1; no definite D call. V gave up 4 bases and J gave up 7 bases, with 8 bases separating them. Germline CDR1 reads LGHDT; CDR2 reads YNNKEL (reference sequence). CDR3 length equals 12 residues. CDR3 nucleotide sequence: TGTGCCAGCAGCCCCTTTCCAAATGAGCAGTTCTTC. Residues: CASSPFPNEQFF.

The chain employs TRBV12-3 or TRBV12-4 and TRBJ1-2, with 9 positions matching TRBD1. V was clipped by 5 bases and J by 7 bases; unmatched bases: 5. This CDR3 is 13 amino acids long. CDR3 loop: CASSLTGGCGYTF. In DNA, the CDR3 is TGTGCCAGCAGTCTCACAGGGGGCTGTGGCTACACCTTC.

This clonotype was detected many times. V and J are TRBV11-2 and TRBJ2-5; TRBD2 might be the D (5 bases). Germline V gene data show CDR1 as SGHAT and CDR2 as FQNNGV. Between the trimmed V and J ends, which lost 3 bases and 3 bases, there was a span of 8 bases. The CDR3 totals 13 residues. The DNA for the CDR3 is TGTGCCAGCAGCTTTAGCGCCAAAGAGACCCAGTACTTC. Translating gives CASSFSAKETQYF.

V and J are TRBV6-1 and TRBJ2-7; 9 bases agree with TRBD2. This CDR3 spans 15 amino acids. Germline-derived CDR1 and CDR2 are MNHNS and SASEGT. The trim removed 7 bases at V and 1 base at J, leaving 8 bases unmatched. CDR3: CASKGSGSRSYEQYF. DNA of the CDR3: TGTGCCAGCAAAGGTAGCGGGAGTAGGTCCTACGAGCAGTACTTC.

This clonotype was counted only a few times. The gene calls are TRBV24-1 and TRBJ1-2; D uncertain. The length of the CDR3 is 11 residues. The V and J ends lost 7 bases and 4 bases respectively, with 6 bases between them. CDR1 KGHDR and CDR2 SFDVKD come from the germline V gene. The CDR3 sequence is CATSGIYGYTF. CDR3 nucleotides: TGTGCCACCAGCGGAATCTATGGCTACACCTTC.

The CDR3 loop is CASSLGGLNYGYTF. The CDR3 region has the DNA TGTGCCAGCAGCTTAGGGGGCTTGAACTATGGCTACACCTTC. V and J are TRBV5-4 and TRBJ1-2; 7 bases are a match to TRBD1. The V gene end was trimmed by 2 bases and the J gene end by 2 bases; junction bases not matched to a gene: 3. The V gene's germline CDR1 is SGHNT and CDR2 YYREEE (reference sequence). The length of the CDR3 is 14 residues.

This clonotype has only a few counts. V is TRBV29-1 and J is TRBJ1-1; no definite D call. The CDR3 has 10 residues. Germline V gene sequence: CDR1 SQVTM, CDR2 ANQGSEA. V was clipped by 6 bases and J by 5 bases, with 7 bases between them. The CDR3 protein is CSVGPTEAFF. CDR3 sequence (DNA): TGCAGCGTCGGGCCTACTGAAGCTTTCTTT.